This passage covers 15 T cell receptor beta chains from one sample sequenced in a study of CD8+CD57+ T cells in acquired aplastic anemia. The template for TCR beta VDJ and CDR3 sequence profiling was genomic DNA. TCRdb re-derived calls from the reads in MiXCR, one entry per CDR3 protein. The table includes about 120,000 distinct CDR3 sequences, almost 40% detected once. All sequencing subjects had displayed CD8+CD57+ cell expansion on flow cytometry. The sequencing sample was made of sorted CD4+, CD8+, or CD8+CD57+ T cells (not recorded which) from PBMCs. All receptors come from a human donor with aplastic anemia.

This clonotype was seen ten or more times. The chain employs TRBV4-2 and TRBJ1-1; no clear D. Germline assignment: CDR1 LGHNA and CDR2 YNFKEQ. This CDR3 is 14 amino acids long. The V and J ends lost 0 bases and 4 bases respectively, with 9 bases between them. CDR3 DNA: TGTGCCAGCAGCCAAGAGAGGCTGAGCACTGAAGCTTTCTTT. This codes for CASSQERLSTEAFF.

V usage is TRBV24-1 and J usage is TRBJ2-1; 10 nucleotides line up with TRBD2. J lost 7 bases, V lost 2 bases, and 7 bases had no gene match. The length of the CDR3 is 16 residues. Per germline, CDR1 KGHDR and CDR2 SFDVKD. Here the CDR3 reads CATSDSAGGPRNEQFF. The CDR3 DNA reads TGTGCCACCAGTGATTCAGCGGGGGGGCCTAGAAATGAGCAGTTCTTC.

A few counts support this clonotype. The V gene is TRBV29-1, the J gene TRBJ2-7, with TRBD1 as a possible D gene (5 bases). V was clipped by 3 bases and J by 2 bases, with 8 bases between them. The length of the CDR3 is 12 residues. Germline values: CDR1 SQVTM, CDR2 ANQGSEA. CDR3 DNA: TGCAGCGTTGAGTCAGGGACCTACGAGCAGTACTTC. Amino acid sequence: CSVESGTYEQYF.

This rearrangement joins TRBV29-1 to TRBJ1-4; TRBD1 is a possible D gene (5 bases). The CDR3 covers 14 residues. Between the trimmed V and J ends, which lost 3 bases and 4 bases, there was a span of 12 bases. Germline loops: CDR1 SQVTM, CDR2 ANQGSEA. The CDR3 reads CSVDGGKGNEKLFF. CDR3 DNA: TGCAGCGTTGACGGGGGGAAGGGTAATGAAAAACTGTTTTTT.

V usage is TRBV4-1 and J usage is TRBJ2-3; D call uncertain. Germline V gives CDR1 MGHRA, CDR2 YSYEKL. There are 17 residues in the CDR3. Trimming stripped 4 bases from V and 7 bases from J, with 24 bases between. CDR3 nucleotide sequence: TGCGCCAGCAGCCCAGTTCCCCGGGTCCCAAATGGTAATACGCAGTATTTT. Its protein is CASSPVPRVPNGNTQYF.

The chain has TRBV10-1 and TRBJ2-7; 8 nucleotides match TRBD2. There are 15 residues in the CDR3. The trim removed 6 bases at V and 2 bases at J, leaving 9 bases unmatched. Germline V CDR1 and CDR2: WNHNN, SYGVQD (reference sequence). This CDR3 is CASSNSGGAPYEQYF. CDR3 in DNA: TGCGCCAGCAGCAACTCCGGGGGGGCCCCCTACGAGCAGTACTTC.

This clonotype was seen repeatedly, ten times or more. V usage is TRBV25-1 and J usage is TRBJ1-2; no definite D call. V was pared by 3 bases and J by 2 bases, with 13 bases between. The CDR3 has 15 residues. Per germline, CDR1 MGHDK and CDR2 SYGVNS. CDR3 DNA: TGTGCCAGCAGTGACCTCTCGGTGGGAAACTATGGCTACACCTTC. Encoded protein: CASSDLSVGNYGYTF.

This clonotype has ten or more counts. The chain is built from TRBV5-1 and TRBJ2-1; 8 nucleotides agree with TRBD2. The germline gives CDR1 SGHRS, CDR2 YFSETQ. The CDR3 runs 15 residues. With V trimmed by 0 bases and J by 4 bases, 3 bases remained unmatched. The CDR3 bases are TGCGCCAGCAGCTTGGGCGGGGGGCCTTACAATGAGCAGTTCTTC. It encodes CASSLGGGPYNEQFF. Filled out from reference TRBV5-1 and TRBJ2-1, the complete variable domain reads KAGVTQTPRYLIKTRGQQVTLSCSPISGHRSVSWYQQTPGQGLQFLFEYFSETQRNKGNFPGRFSGRQFSNSRSEMNVSTLELGDSALYLCASSLGGGPYNEQFFGPGTRLTVL.

This clonotype was observed many times. The CDR3 region has the DNA TGTGCCAGCAGCTTAGTGCAGGAAGCCTACACCTTC. It specifies CASSLVQEAYTF. The J gene is TRBJ1-2, the V gene TRBV7-2, with no clear D. The CDR3 totals 12 residues. V was trimmed by 1 base and J by 10 bases, leaving 10 bases between them. The germline gives CDR1 SGHTA, CDR2 FQGNSA.

This clonotype has only one observation. One end of the junction is discordant with germline, which a read error may explain. The chain employs TRBV18 and TRBJ1-2, with D possibly being TRBD1 (6 bases). CDR1 and CDR2 from the germline V gene are KGHSH and LQKENI. The CDR3 has 16 residues. The CDR3 is CASSPTDRAINCGYTF. In nucleotides, the CDR3 is TGTGCCAGCTCACCCACGGACAGAGCAATTAACTGTGGCTACACCTTC.

Worth noting for this clonotype: Possible read error: a much larger clone is one base away. Because the CDR3 is missing its conserved closing phenylalanine or tryptophan, this is likely a read error. The chain couples TRBV6-2 or TRBV6-3 to TRBJ1-6, with 7 bases fitting TRBD1. Per the germline V gene, CDR1 is MNHEY and CDR2 is SVGEGT. J gave up 10 bases and V 2 bases, and 8 bases lay outside the gene matches. The CDR3 runs to 15 residues. CDR3 bases: TGTGCCAGCAGTTACGGCGACAGGGTCGTCTCACCCCTCCACCTT. It is translated as CASSYGDRVVSPLHL.

Remarks on this clonotype: This may be a read error: a much more frequent sequence differs by one nucleotide. The gene calls are TRBV20-1 and TRBJ2-1; D may be TRBD2 (6 bases). Per the germline V gene, CDR1 is DFQATT and CDR2 is SNEGSKA (reference sequence). The CDR3 covers 14 residues. The CDR3 region is CSARARDSAGEQSF. In DNA, the CDR3 is TGCAGTGCTAGAGCTCGGGACTCCGCCGGTGAGCAGTCCTTC.

This clonotype was seen at least ten times. The CDR3 DNA follows: TGTGCCAGCAGTTCGGGGCACGTGCATCAAGAGACCCAGTACTTC. Translation gives CASSSGHVHQETQYF. This sequence joins TRBV6-4 and TRBJ2-5; the D gene could be TRBD1 or TRBD2 (5 bases each). The germline V gene encodes CDR1 MRHNA and CDR2 SNTAGT. The CDR3 covers 15 residues. Deletions cut 5 bases from V and 2 bases from J, with 15 bases between.

This clonotype was counted at least ten times. The chain recombines TRBV7-9 with TRBJ2-5; a weak D match, TRBD1 (6 bases). Germline values: CDR1 SEHNR, CDR2 FQNEAQ (reference sequence). Trimming left V 1 base short and J 2 bases short, with 8 bases between. CDR3 length: 14 amino acids. DNA for the CDR3: TGTGCCAGCAGCTTAGGGACAGTTCAAGAGACCCAGTACTTC. Translation gives CASSLGTVQETQYF.

There are many counts of this clonotype. This chain links TRBV11-2 with TRBJ1-5; D possibly corresponds to TRBD1 (6 bases). Deletions cut 6 bases from V and 4 bases from J, with 28 bases between. CDR3 size: 19 residues. Germline V lookup: CDR1 SGHAT, CDR2 FQNNGV. The DNA for the CDR3 is TGTGCCAGCAGTCGGATCGGGCGGGTGGTGCAGGGGATTAATCAGCCCCAGCATTTT. Translation: CASSRIGRVVQGINQPQHF.